The T cell receptor (beta chain) described here comes from a study of glioma-infiltrating T cells after dendritic cell vaccination. Specified time point: after dendritic cell vaccination, including at tumor progression/relapse. Produced via immunoSEQ multiplex PCR; TCRdb's table is partial and in-frame only. The data contain tens of thousands of clones, roughly four fifths of them singletons. The CDR3 is 16 residues long. From germline, CDR1 is SGHKS and CDR2 YYEKEE (reference sequence). V gave up 0 bases and J gave up 5 bases, with 17 bases separating them. This sequence joins TRBV5-5 and TRBJ1-2, with D unclear. The TCR sequence derives from a human donor with glioblastoma. Sequenced material: blood, taken after dendritic cell vaccination. CDR3 in amino acids: CASSLVGPYRHYGYTF. For the CDR3, the DNA is TGTGCCAGCAGCTTGGTCGGTCCCTATCGTCATTATGGCTACACCTTC. The full variable domain, rest sourced from reference TRBV5-5 and TRBJ1-2, is DAGVTQSPTHLIKTRGQQVTLRCSPISGHKSVSWYQQVLGQGPQFIFQYYEKEERGRGNFPDRFSARQFPNYSSELNVNALLLGDSALYLCASSLVGPYRHYGYTFGSGTRLTVV.